Reported below is one T cell receptor (beta chain). Generated by immunoSEQ multiplex PCR, the TCRdb table keeps only in-frame clones and is missing some. Of 170,000 or so clones listed, approximately 94% are singletons. Germline CDR1 reads ENHRY; CDR2 reads SYGVKD. The CDR3 length is 14 residues. Between the trimmed V and J ends, which lost 6 bases and 7 bases, there was a span of 15 bases. The record originates from a study of control samples from healthy donors and cancer patients. The sequenced material came from blood. The chain is built from TRBV10-3 and TRBJ2-2; D is possibly TRBD1 (8 bases). This receptor was taken from a young man in good health. The CDR3 region has the DNA TGTGCCATCAGGCTGGACAGGGAGGGCGGGGAGCTGTTTTTT. It specifies CAIRLDREGGELFF.